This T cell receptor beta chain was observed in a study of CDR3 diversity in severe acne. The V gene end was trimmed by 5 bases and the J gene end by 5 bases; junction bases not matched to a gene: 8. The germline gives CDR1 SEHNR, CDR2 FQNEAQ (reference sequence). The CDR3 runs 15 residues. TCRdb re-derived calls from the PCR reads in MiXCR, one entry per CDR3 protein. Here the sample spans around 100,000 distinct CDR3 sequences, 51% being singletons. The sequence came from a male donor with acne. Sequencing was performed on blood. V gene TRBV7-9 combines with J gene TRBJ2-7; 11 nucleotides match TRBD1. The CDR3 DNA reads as TGTGCCAGCAGCGGAAGGACAGGGGGCCGAGACGAGCAGTACTTC. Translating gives CASSGRTGGRDEQYF. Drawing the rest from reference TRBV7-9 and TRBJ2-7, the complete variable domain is DTGVSQNPRHKITKRGQNVTFRCDPISEHNRLYWYRQTLGQGPEFLTYFQNEAQLEKSRLLSDRFSAERPKGSFSTLEIQRTEQGDSAMYLCASSGRTGGRDEQYFGPGTRLTVT.